This T cell receptor beta chain was sequenced in a study of shared clonotypes between healthy human individuals. With 3 bases removed from V and 4 bases from J, the gap between germline ends came to 13 bases. CDR3 length: 15 amino acids. The germline V gene has CDR1 MDHEN and CDR2 SYDVKM. Points on this clone: The antigen is not known.

The genomic DNA of each subset was split evenly across several immunoSEQ plates. The table came from immunoSEQ multiplex PCR; TCRdb's copy has only in-frame clones and leaves some out. The sample records fewer than 850,000 clones, about nine tenths being singletons. The study, taken as a whole, reports: Several donors held about 4.5% of naive CD4 clonotypes in common.

This chain connects TRBV28 to TRBJ1-5; no clear D. The receptor was derived from a man aged 18 to 30 in good health. Some clones in this sample may be carry-over from other donors' samples. Material for sequencing was memory CD8+ T cells from PBMCs. Subset defined: CD45RO+ cells pooled with CCR7-negative TemRA cells. CDR3 nucleotides: TGTGCCAGCAGTTTGTGGTCCAATGGGAATCAGCCCCAGCATTTT. Translation: CASSLWSNGNQPQHF. Variable domain in full (rest from reference TRBV28 and TRBJ1-5): DVKVTQSSRYLVKRTGEKVFLECVQDMDHENMFWYRQDPGLGLRLIYFSYDVKMKEKGDIPEGYSVSREKKERFSLILESASTNQTSMYLCASSLWSNGNQPQHFGDGTRLSIL.